Below, one T cell receptor (beta chain) is given with its context. Its target is not known. The source of the sample is a study of cytomegalovirus exposure and HLA in healthy donors. While unrecorded immune exposures were likely, the donors were nominally healthy when sampled. V lost 5 bases and J lost 2; bases outside the gene matches: 3. Germline V CDR1 and CDR2: LGHNT, FRNRAP. The CDR3 loop spans 14 amino acids. The PCR made use of 60 Vbeta and 13 Jbeta primers. Method: immunoSEQ multiplex PCR; TCRdb's copy keeps in-frame clones and lacks some. Of under 150,000 clones listed, roughly 84% are singletons. Study-level results: According to an earlier analysis, most TCR beta V segments yielded productive rearrangements about 87% or about 30% of the time.

Sequencing was performed on PBMCs. The rearrangement links TRBV12-5 to TRBJ2-1; 7 nucleotides agree with TRBD1. This TCR was sampled from a man aged 50-60 years in good health and CMV-seronegative. The CDR3 DNA reads as TGTGCTAGTGGTCGCACAGGGGCCTACAATGAGCAGTTCTTC. Encoded protein: CASGRTGAYNEQFF.